Listed below are T cell receptor beta chains from one sample, sequenced in a study of cytotoxic CD8 clonotypes in ibrutinib-treated CLL. Libraries were prepared by immunoSEQ multiplex PCR; TCRdb keeps only in-frame clonotypes and omits some of them. The sample shows more than 200,000 clones, 60% to 75% of them seen only once. Sequenced material: PBMCs, taken after 24 months of ibrutinib treatment. Receptors originate from a human donor with chronic lymphocytic leukemia. Each CDR3 is given with its conserved first and last residue. The D gene is left open where the match is weak. Clone sizes are given selectively: once, few, many, or a class where the clone is expanded.

CDR3 DNA,CDR3 protein,clone size,D gene,J gene,V gene
TGTGCCAGTAGTGTTCGGACAGGGGGTATAACGGGATACAATGAGCAGTTCTTC,CASSVRTGGITGYNEQFF,.,TRBD1,TRBJ2-1,TRBV19
TGTGCCAGCAGCTGGACTAGCGGGACCTACAATGAGCAGTTCTTC,CASSWTSGTYNEQFF,.,TRBD2,TRBJ2-1,TRBV7-3
TGCAGCGTTCCTGGGGGATACTTC,CSVPGGYF,.,.,TRBJ2-7,TRBV29-1
TGTGCCAGCAGCGTACGGACAGTCGCCGGCAATGAGCAGTTCTTC,CASSVRTVAGNEQFF,.,.,TRBJ2-1,TRBV9
TGTGCCAGCAGCGTTTTGGAGGGCCAAAATGAGCAGTTCTTC,CASSVLEGQNEQFF,.,.,TRBJ2-1,TRBV7-2
TGTGCCAGCACCCAGCTTAGATGGGGGTTGGCAGATACGCAGTATTTT,CASTQLRWGLADTQYF,.,.,TRBJ2-3,TRBV7-2
TGCGCCAGCAGCTTTACTAGCGGCTCCTACGAGCAGTACTTC,CASSFTSGSYEQYF,.,TRBD2,TRBJ2-7,TRBV5-1
TGCAGCGCGTGGGACAGTCCTGGAAACACCATATATTTT,CSAWDSPGNTIYF,few,TRBD1,TRBJ1-3,TRBV29-1
TGTGCCAGCAGTACCCGGACTAGCGGATTCTCCTACGAGCAGTACTTC,CASSTRTSGFSYEQYF,.,.,TRBJ2-7,TRBV21-1
TGTGCCAGCAGCCTTGGCGCAGCGGGAAGGGATCTCGAGCAGTACTTC,CASSLGAAGRDLEQYF,.,TRBD2,TRBJ2-7,TRBV7-9
TGTGCCACCAGCAGAGGACAGGGTCCCGGGGAGCTGTTTTTT,CATSRGQGPGELFF,.,TRBD1,TRBJ2-2,TRBV15
TGTGCCAGCTCAACGGGACAAACCTACGAGCAGTACTTC,CASSTGQTYEQYF,.,.,TRBJ2-7,TRBV18
TGTGCTAGTGGTCCCGACGGGACTGACCTCGGGGGGAGCTCCTACAATGAGCAGTTCTTC,CASGPDGTDLGGSSYNEQFF,.,TRBD2,TRBJ2-1,TRBV12-5
TGCGCCAGCAGCTTGGCCCAACAGCCTGAAGCTTTCTTT,CASSLAQQPEAFF,.,.,TRBJ1-1,TRBV5-1
TGTGCCACCAGCAGAGGGGGGGCATCCCAGCCCCAGCATTTT,CATSRGGASQPQHF,few,.,TRBJ1-5,TRBV15
TGTGCCAGCAGTTTATCGACGGCGGGAAACCGGCAGCCCCAGCATTTT,CASSLSTAGNRQPQHF,once,.,TRBJ1-5,TRBV27
TGTGCCAGCTCACCACAAGAGGGTGTGGATGAGCAGTTCTTC,CASSPQEGVDEQFF,.,.,TRBJ2-1,TRBV18
TGTGCCAGCAGCGTAGCTGGGGGACAGGGTAGCGAGCAGTACTTC,CASSVAGGQGSEQYF,.,TRBD1,TRBJ2-7,TRBV9
TGTGCCAGCAGCTTAGGTTGGCGGGAGAGCTCCTACGAGCAGTACTTC,CASSLGWRESSYEQYF,.,TRBD2,TRBJ2-7,TRBV13
TGTGCCAGCTCCCTCCCAGGCACAACCTACGAGCAGTACTTC,CASSLPGTTYEQYF,.,.,TRBJ2-7,TRBV18
TGTGCCAGCAGTTTTATGGACACCGGGGAGCTGTTTTTT,CASSFMDTGELFF,.,.,TRBJ2-2,TRBV27
TGTGCCAGCAGTGATCCTGTGGGAAAACTGTTTTTT,CASSDPVGKLFF,once,.,TRBJ1-4,TRBV6-1
TGTGCCAGCAGCTCCCGCAGGACGCTCTCGGCCTACGAGCAGTACTTC,CASSSRRTLSAYEQYF,few,.,TRBJ2-7,TRBV7-9
TGTGCCAGTAGGGGACAGGAGATATGGGGTGGCTACACCTTC,CASRGQEIWGGYTF,few,TRBD1,TRBJ1-2,TRBV19
TGTGCCAGCTCACCACCGAATCCCGATGAGCAGTTCTTC,CASSPPNPDEQFF,.,.,TRBJ2-1,TRBV18
TGTGCCAGCTCGCCGGACAGGGGTGGCTACGAGCAGTACTTC,CASSPDRGGYEQYF,.,TRBD1,TRBJ2-7,TRBV18
TGTGCCAGTAGCAAGGGGAGGACAACTAATGAAAAACTGTTTTTT,CASSKGRTTNEKLFF,.,.,TRBJ1-4,TRBV19
TGTGCCAGCAGTTCGGGGGACTTCTCCTACGAGCAGTACTTC,CASSSGDFSYEQYF,few,.,TRBJ2-7,TRBV28
TGTGCCAGCAGCTTAACCACTTACGGGACTAGACCAATGACAACCGAGCAGTACTTC,CASSLTTYGTRPMTTEQYF,once,TRBD2,TRBJ2-7,TRBV11-2
TGCGCCAGCAGCCAAGGAGCGGGAGACGAGCAGTACTTC,CASSQGAGDEQYF,.,TRBD2,TRBJ2-7,TRBV4-1
TGTGCCAGCAGACAGGATGGCGAAAAACTGTTTTTT,CASRQDGEKLFF,.,.,TRBJ1-4,TRBV2
TGTGCCAGCAGCCCTACCCCGCGGGGTCGCACCGGGGAGCTGTTTTTT,CASSPTPRGRTGELFF,.,.,TRBJ2-2,TRBV27
TGTGCCAGCAGCGTAGACTGGGGAATGCAAGAGACCCAGTACTTC,CASSVDWGMQETQYF,few,.,TRBJ2-5,TRBV9
TGTGCCAGCAGTCAACACGGACAGTCCTACGAGCAGTACTTC,CASSQHGQSYEQYF,.,.,TRBJ2-7,TRBV9
TGTGCCAGCAGTTTGGAGGGAGCGGCCGGGGAGCTGTTTTTT,CASSLEGAAGELFF,.,.,TRBJ2-2,TRBV28
TGTGCCAGTAGTACTGTGGCGGAGGCTGAGCAGTTCTTC,CASSTVAEAEQFF,.,.,TRBJ2-1,TRBV19
TGTGCCAGCTCACCTCGGACTAGCGGGACCCCTAGCACAGATACGCAGTATTTT,CASSPRTSGTPSTDTQYF,.,TRBD2,TRBJ2-3,TRBV18